This TCR beta chain was captured in a study of human T cells and chemical hapten exposure. The time point here: patch test 2, 6 weeks after DPC sensitization. Documented treatment: therapeutic diphenylcyclopropenone sensitization with weekly scalp DPC. Each CDR3 protein gets one entry after TCRdb re-called the RACE reads with MiXCR. The sample lists under 450,000 distinct CDR3 sequences, nearly 6.5% seen once, with about 5% in the top ten. This clonotype was detected a few times. CDR3 size: 15 residues. V was cut by 8 bases and J by 7 bases, with 18 bases left in between. The V gene's germline CDR1 is MRHNA and CDR2 SNTAGT.

The sequencing used whole blood, collected in connection with sensitization to the hapten diphenylcyclopropenone (DPC). The sequence was collected from a woman aged 18-29 years with alopecia areata. Some clones in this sample may be carry-over from other donors' samples. V gene TRBV6-4 combines with J gene TRBJ1-6; possible D gene TRBD1, 6 bases. The CDR3 DNA reads as TGTGCCAGCTCACCTACGGGACAAATAAATTCACCCCTCCACTTT. Its protein product is CASSPTGQINSPLHF.